These T cell receptor beta chains were read from a single sample in a study of PD-1 blockade in classical Hodgkin lymphoma. Clones were read by immunoSEQ multiplex PCR, and TCRdb kept only the in-frame ones, dropping some. There are some 17,000 clones in the sample; about 65% occur only once, and around 7.6% lies in the top ten. Sequences were derived from peripheral blood mononuclear cells (PBMCs), sampled before the fourth cycle of nivolumab. These receptors all stem from a human donor with classical Hodgkin lymphoma. Each CDR3 is given with its conserved first and last residue. Fields, in order: J gene, D gene, V gene, clone size, CDR3 DNA, CDR3 protein. A D gene is named only where the DNA matches it firmly. Size values are once, few and many counts, or a class for expanded clones, and some rows have none.

j_call: TRBJ2-7; d_call: NA; v_call: TRBV6-1; clone_size: few; cdr3_nt: TGTGCCAGCAGTGAATTTGGGGACCTCTACGAGCAGTACTTC; cdr3_aa: CASSEFGDLYEQYF
j_call: TRBJ2-7; d_call: NA; v_call: TRBV7-9; clone_size: once; cdr3_nt: TGTGCCAGCAGCTTAGGAATGACAGAGCAGTACTTC; cdr3_aa: CASSLGMTEQYF
j_call: TRBJ1-5; d_call: NA; v_call: TRBV6-5; clone_size: NA; cdr3_nt: TGTGCCAGCAGTATTATGGGGGATCAGCCCCAGCATTTT; cdr3_aa: CASSIMGDQPQHF
j_call: TRBJ1-1; d_call: TRBD1; v_call: TRBV2; clone_size: NA; cdr3_nt: TGTGCCAGCAGTGAAGCCGGCAGGGGGTCCACTGAAGCTTTCTTT; cdr3_aa: CASSEAGRGSTEAFF
j_call: TRBJ2-7; d_call: NA; v_call: TRBV6-8; clone_size: NA; cdr3_nt: TGTGCCAGCAGCCTCGGCCACGAGCAGTACTTC; cdr3_aa: CASSLGHEQYF
j_call: TRBJ2-7; d_call: TRBD1; v_call: TRBV27; clone_size: NA; cdr3_nt: TGTGCCAGCAGCCCCAAGGGGGCCCTCGGCGAGCAGTACTTC; cdr3_aa: CASSPKGALGEQYF
j_call: TRBJ2-1; d_call: NA; v_call: TRBV6-6; clone_size: NA; cdr3_nt: TGTGCCAGCTTACAGGGTAATGAGCAGTTCTTC; cdr3_aa: CASLQGNEQFF
j_call: TRBJ1-5; d_call: NA; v_call: TRBV19; clone_size: once; cdr3_nt: TGTGCCAGTAGTAGGGCCGGATATAGCAATCAGCCCCAGCATTTT; cdr3_aa: CASSRAGYSNQPQHF
j_call: TRBJ1-1; d_call: NA; v_call: TRBV5-6; clone_size: NA; cdr3_nt: TGTGCCAGCAGCTTGTCAGTAACCGAAGCTTTCTTT; cdr3_aa: CASSLSVTEAFF
j_call: TRBJ2-7; d_call: NA; v_call: TRBV7-2; clone_size: NA; cdr3_nt: TGTGCCAGCTCCTTAGCGCGCTCCTACGAGCAGTACTTC; cdr3_aa: CASSLARSYEQYF
j_call: TRBJ2-2; d_call: NA; v_call: TRBV27; clone_size: NA; cdr3_nt: TGTGCCAGCAGCTCTCACAGTAGCGGCACCGGGGAGCTGTTTTTT; cdr3_aa: CASSSHSSGTGELFF
j_call: TRBJ2-6; d_call: TRBD1; v_call: TRBV28; clone_size: NA; cdr3_nt: TGTGCCAGCAGTTCGAACACACAGGGGGCCTATTCTCCTTTCTCTGGGGCCAACGTCCTGACTTTC; cdr3_aa: CASSSNTQGAYSPFSGANVLTF
j_call: TRBJ2-1; d_call: NA; v_call: TRBV7-2; clone_size: NA; cdr3_nt: TGTGCCAGCAGCTTATGGGTAGGCGGTGGCTACAATGAGCAGTTCTTC; cdr3_aa: CASSLWVGGGYNEQFF
j_call: TRBJ2-2; d_call: TRBD1; v_call: TRBV5-1; clone_size: NA; cdr3_nt: TGCGCCAGCAGCCCCCCCCCGGGCAGGGGGCATGACGGGGAGCTGTTTTTT; cdr3_aa: CASSPPPGRGHDGELFF
j_call: TRBJ2-7; d_call: NA; v_call: TRBV7-2; clone_size: NA; cdr3_nt: TGTGCCAGCAGCGAGGTGCCGGGGGCGAGGGAGCAGTACTTC; cdr3_aa: CASSEVPGAREQYF
j_call: TRBJ2-7; d_call: TRBD2; v_call: TRBV7-3; clone_size: once; cdr3_nt: TGTGCCAGCAGCTCGGGACTAGCGGGAGGAAGGGACAATCGCGAGCAGTACTTC; cdr3_aa: CASSSGLAGGRDNREQYF
j_call: TRBJ1-3; d_call: NA; v_call: TRBV11-2; clone_size: NA; cdr3_nt: TGTGCCAGCAGCTTAGACAGTTACTCTGGAAACACCATATATTTT; cdr3_aa: CASSLDSYSGNTIYF
j_call: TRBJ2-1; d_call: NA; v_call: TRBV5-5; clone_size: NA; cdr3_nt: TGTGCCAGCAGCTTGTTTGGCAGAGGTAGCTACAATGAGCAGTTCTTC; cdr3_aa: CASSLFGRGSYNEQFF
j_call: TRBJ1-2; d_call: NA; v_call: TRBV6-1; clone_size: NA; cdr3_nt: TGTGCCAGCAGTAACAGGGATGGCTACACCTTC; cdr3_aa: CASSNRDGYTF
j_call: TRBJ2-1; d_call: NA; v_call: TRBV7-9; clone_size: medium-sized; cdr3_nt: TGTGCCAGCAGCTTAGGGACTGTCCTGTATGAGCAGTTCTTC; cdr3_aa: CASSLGTVLYEQFF
j_call: TRBJ1-1; d_call: TRBD1; v_call: TRBV29-1; clone_size: NA; cdr3_nt: TGCAGCGTGGAACAGGGGACGAACACTGAAGCTTTCTTT; cdr3_aa: CSVEQGTNTEAFF
j_call: TRBJ2-1; d_call: TRBD2; v_call: TRBV18; clone_size: NA; cdr3_nt: TGTGCCAGCTCACCACGCCTAGCGGACTACAATGAGCAGTTCTTC; cdr3_aa: CASSPRLADYNEQFF
j_call: TRBJ2-3; d_call: NA; v_call: TRBV5-1; clone_size: few; cdr3_nt: TGCGCCAGCAGCTTGGGGGTGGCGGGGAGCACAGATACGCAGTATTTT; cdr3_aa: CASSLGVAGSTDTQYF
j_call: TRBJ2-5; d_call: TRBD1; v_call: TRBV19; clone_size: NA; cdr3_nt: TGTGCCAGTAGTGACAGGGGAAGAGAGACCCAGTACTTC; cdr3_aa: CASSDRGRETQYF
j_call: TRBJ2-7; d_call: NA; v_call: TRBV5-6; clone_size: NA; cdr3_nt: TGTGCCAGCAGCTTGGGGGGACTCGAAGAGCAGTACTTC; cdr3_aa: CASSLGGLEEQYF
j_call: TRBJ1-6; d_call: TRBD1; v_call: TRBV7-9; clone_size: NA; cdr3_nt: TGTGCCAGCAGCTTATCTATGGGACAGGGGGTTGTACCCCTCCACTTT; cdr3_aa: CASSLSMGQGVVPLHF
j_call: TRBJ2-7; d_call: TRBD1; v_call: TRBV18; clone_size: NA; cdr3_nt: TGTGCCAGCTCACCCCGGGACAGGGTCTACGAGCAGTACTTC; cdr3_aa: CASSPRDRVYEQYF
j_call: TRBJ2-3; d_call: TRBD2; v_call: TRBV27; clone_size: NA; cdr3_nt: TGTGCCAGCAGTTTATTTCTAGCGGGAGGAACAGATACGCAGTATTTT; cdr3_aa: CASSLFLAGGTDTQYF
j_call: TRBJ1-1; d_call: NA; v_call: TRBV7-6; clone_size: NA; cdr3_nt: TGTGCCAGCAGCTTAGCGCCGGCTTTGAACACTGAAGCTTTCTTT; cdr3_aa: CASSLAPALNTEAFF
j_call: TRBJ2-5; d_call: NA; v_call: TRBV18; clone_size: few; cdr3_nt: TGTGCCAGCTCACCACGGGGAACAGGAGGGGAGACCCAGTACTTC; cdr3_aa: CASSPRGTGGETQYF
j_call: TRBJ2-1; d_call: TRBD2; v_call: TRBV6-6; clone_size: NA; cdr3_nt: TGTGCCAGCAGACCCGGGACTAGCGGGAGGACTGAGCAGTTCTTC; cdr3_aa: CASRPGTSGRTEQFF
j_call: TRBJ2-1; d_call: NA; v_call: TRBV18; clone_size: NA; cdr3_nt: TGTGCCAGCTCACCATCATCCGGGAGCTCCTACAATGAGCAGTTCTTC; cdr3_aa: CASSPSSGSSYNEQFF
j_call: TRBJ1-2; d_call: NA; v_call: TRBV7-9; clone_size: NA; cdr3_nt: TGTGCCAGCAGCTCGGAGGGGAGCGGCTACACCTTC; cdr3_aa: CASSSEGSGYTF
j_call: TRBJ1-1; d_call: NA; v_call: TRBV6-1; clone_size: few; cdr3_nt: TGTGCCAGCAGTCCAGGACCATGGACTGAAGCTTTCTTT; cdr3_aa: CASSPGPWTEAFF
j_call: TRBJ2-5; d_call: TRBD2; v_call: TRBV2; clone_size: NA; cdr3_nt: TGTGCCAGCAGCTTAGGCGGGAGGGCCGGAGAGACCCAGTACTTC; cdr3_aa: CASSLGGRAGETQYF
j_call: TRBJ2-7; d_call: NA; v_call: TRBV15; clone_size: NA; cdr3_nt: TGTGCCACCAGCAGGGAGGGAGCAGGCCCCTACGAGCAGTACTTC; cdr3_aa: CATSREGAGPYEQYF
j_call: TRBJ1-4; d_call: NA; v_call: TRBV15; clone_size: NA; cdr3_nt: TGTGCCACCAGCTCCCACCCAAGACTGATAACTAATGAAAAACTGTTTTTT; cdr3_aa: CATSSHPRLITNEKLFF